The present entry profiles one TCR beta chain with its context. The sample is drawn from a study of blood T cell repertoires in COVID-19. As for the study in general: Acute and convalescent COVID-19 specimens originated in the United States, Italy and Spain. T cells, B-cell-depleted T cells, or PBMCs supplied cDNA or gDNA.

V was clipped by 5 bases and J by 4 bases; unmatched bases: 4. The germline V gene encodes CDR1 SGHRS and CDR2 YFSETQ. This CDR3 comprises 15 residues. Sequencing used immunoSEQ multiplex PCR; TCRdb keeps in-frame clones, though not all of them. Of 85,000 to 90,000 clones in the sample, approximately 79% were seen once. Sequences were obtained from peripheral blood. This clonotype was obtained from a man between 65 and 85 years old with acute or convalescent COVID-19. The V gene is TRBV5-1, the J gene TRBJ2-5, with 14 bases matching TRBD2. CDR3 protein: CASSSGTSGGETQYF. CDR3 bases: TGCGCCAGCAGTTCCGGGACTAGCGGGGGAGAGACCCAGTACTTC.